The 5 T cell receptor beta chains below all came from one sample that was sequenced in a study of blood T cell repertoires in COVID-19. TCRdb's copy holds only in-frame clones and misses some; the assay was immunoSEQ multiplex PCR. The sample contains 150,000 to 160,000 clones, 70% to 85% of which appear only once. The sample comprised peripheral blood. These receptors all come from a woman aged 45-60 years with acute or convalescent COVID-19.

The CDR3 DNA reads TGTGCCAGCAGCGTAGGGGGAGATAATTCACCCCTCCACTTT. This gives the protein CASSVGGDNSPLHF. The chain carries TRBV9 and TRBJ1-6; D uncertain. Trimming pared 0 bases from V and 5 bases from J, leaving 6 bases between. Germline-derived CDR1 and CDR2 are SGDLS and YYNGEE. CDR3 length: 14 residues.

This rearrangement joins TRBV5-5 to TRBJ2-2; the match to TRBD1 covers 11 bases. J lost 4 bases, V lost 4 bases, and 9 bases had no gene match. Germline CDR1 SGHKS, CDR2 YYEKEE (reference sequence). CDR3 length: 17 residues. DNA for the CDR3: TGTGCCAGCAGCCTCAACGGACAGGGGGCTGGCACCGGGGAGCTGTTTTTT. Its translation: CASSLNGQGAGTGELFF.

The rearrangement joins TRBV2 to TRBJ1-4, with 7 bases lining up with TRBD1. This CDR3 is built from 13 residues. CDR1 and CDR2 from the germline V gene are SNHLY and FYNNEI. V dropped 8 bases and J dropped 8; count of bases not matched to a gene: 8. The CDR3 nucleotides read TGTGCCAGCTGCGAACAGGGGATGGAAAAACTGTTTTTT. As protein: CASCEQGMEKLFF.

This chain uses TRBV9 with TRBJ1-3, with 7 bases fitting TRBD1. The CDR3 runs to 15 residues. Germline CDR1 SGDLS, CDR2 YYNGEE. With V trimmed by 2 bases and J by 2 bases, 4 bases remained unmatched. Written as DNA, the CDR3 is TGTGCCAGCAGCGTTTCCAGGGGGGCTGGAAACACCATATATTTT. Protein product: CASSVSRGAGNTIYF.

This chain joins TRBV2 and TRBJ2-5; D remains ambiguous. The CDR3 spans 13 residues. The V gene's germline CDR1 is SNHLY and CDR2 FYNNEI. V lost 5 bases and J 3 bases, leaving 10 bases between the germline ends. This CDR3 is CASSFEPEETQYF. In nucleotides, the CDR3 is TGTGCCAGCAGTTTCGAGCCCGAAGAGACCCAGTACTTC. Supplemented by reference TRBV2 and TRBJ2-5, the full variable domain reads EPEVTQTPSHQVTQMGQEVILRCVPISNHLYFYWYRQILGQKVEFLVSFYNNEISEKSEIFDDQFSVERPDGSNFTLKIRSTKLEDSAMYFCASSFEPEETQYFGPGTRLLVL.